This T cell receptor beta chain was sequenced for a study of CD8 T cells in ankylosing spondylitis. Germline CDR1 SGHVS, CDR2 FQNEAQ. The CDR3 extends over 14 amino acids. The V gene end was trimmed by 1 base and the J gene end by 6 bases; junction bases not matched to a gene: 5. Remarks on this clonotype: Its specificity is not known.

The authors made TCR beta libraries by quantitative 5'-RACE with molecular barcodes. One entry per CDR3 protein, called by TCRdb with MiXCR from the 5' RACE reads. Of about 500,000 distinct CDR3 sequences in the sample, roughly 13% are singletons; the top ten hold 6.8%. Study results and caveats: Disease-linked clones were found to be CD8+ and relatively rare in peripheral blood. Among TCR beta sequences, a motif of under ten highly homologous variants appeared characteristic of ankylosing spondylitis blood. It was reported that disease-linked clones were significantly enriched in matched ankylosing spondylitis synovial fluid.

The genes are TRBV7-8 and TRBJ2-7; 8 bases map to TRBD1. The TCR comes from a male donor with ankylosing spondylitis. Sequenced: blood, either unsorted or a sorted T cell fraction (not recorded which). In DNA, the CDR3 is TGTGCCAGCAGCTTAGACTTGGACAGGGCCGAGCAGTACTTC. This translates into CASSLDLDRAEQYF.